This T cell receptor (beta chain) was recorded in a study of shared clonotypes between healthy human individuals. Study context: Donor composition was a couple of women and a few men, aged 18 to 49.

Authors' processing steps: Filtering differed for immunoSEQ, which gave only junction sequences without quality scores. Method: immunoSEQ multiplex PCR; TCRdb's copy keeps in-frame clones and lacks some. D and trimming were read from the DNA, whereas the V and J calls and clone size are those reported in that table. The table has some 1,400,000 clones, roughly 96% seen once; the top ten hold approximately 1.2%. Details on this clone: What it binds is not known.

Whole-study findings and limits: Sampling included only blood; tissue repertoires likely differ.

This CDR3 comprises 15 residues. Germline assignment: CDR1 SEHNR and CDR2 FQNEAQ (reference sequence). V lost 5 bases and J lost 0; bases outside the gene matches: 6. This sequence originates from a young man in good health. The sequenced sample was naive CD4+ T cells sorted from blood. Stated subset: CD45RA+ positively selected. The V call is TRBV7-9, the J call TRBJ2-7; TRBD1 matches at 8 bases. CDR3 region: CASSPRDRSSYEQYF. Here the CDR3 DNA reads TGTGCCAGCAGCCCACGGGACAGGAGCTCCTACGAGCAGTACTTC.